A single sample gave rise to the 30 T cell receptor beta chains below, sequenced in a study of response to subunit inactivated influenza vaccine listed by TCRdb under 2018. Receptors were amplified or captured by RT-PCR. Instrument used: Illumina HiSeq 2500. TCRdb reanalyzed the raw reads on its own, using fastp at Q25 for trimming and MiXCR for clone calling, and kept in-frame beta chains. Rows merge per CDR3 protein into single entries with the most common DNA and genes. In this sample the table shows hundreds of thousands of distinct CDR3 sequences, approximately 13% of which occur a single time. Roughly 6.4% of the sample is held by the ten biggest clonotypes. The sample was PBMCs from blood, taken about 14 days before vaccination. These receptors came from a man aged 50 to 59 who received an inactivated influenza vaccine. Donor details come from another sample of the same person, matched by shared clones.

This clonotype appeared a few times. CDR3 coding DNA: TGCGCCAGCAGCCGGGTTGGTGGGAGCTCCTACAATGAGCAGTTCTTC. Its translation is CASSRVGGSSYNEQFF. This chain connects TRBV4-1 to TRBJ2-1; D possibly corresponds to TRBD2 (5 bases). V lost 4 bases and J lost 0, with 13 bases in between. CDR1 and CDR2 from the germline V gene are MGHRA and YSYEKL. The CDR3 sequence is 16 residues long.

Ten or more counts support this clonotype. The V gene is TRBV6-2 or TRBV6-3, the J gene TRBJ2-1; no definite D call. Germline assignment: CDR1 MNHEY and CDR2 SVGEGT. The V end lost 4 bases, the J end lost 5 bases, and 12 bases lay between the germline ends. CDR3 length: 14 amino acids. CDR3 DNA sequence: TGTGCCAGCAGTTCGGTCTCTGGCGACAATGAGCAGTTCTTC. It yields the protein CASSSVSGDNEQFF.

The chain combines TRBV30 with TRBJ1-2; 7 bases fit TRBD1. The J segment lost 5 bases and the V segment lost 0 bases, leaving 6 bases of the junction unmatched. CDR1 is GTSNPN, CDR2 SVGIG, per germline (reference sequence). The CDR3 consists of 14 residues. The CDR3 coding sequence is TGTGCCTGGAGTGTAGGGGGCCTCCTATATGGCTACACCTTC. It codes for CAWSVGGLLYGYTF.

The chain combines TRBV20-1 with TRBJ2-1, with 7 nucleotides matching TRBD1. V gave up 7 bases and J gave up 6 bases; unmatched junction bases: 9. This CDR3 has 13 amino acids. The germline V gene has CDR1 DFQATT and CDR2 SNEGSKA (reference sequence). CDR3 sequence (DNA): TGCAGTGGGACGGGACAGACAGCCAATGAGCAGTTCTTC. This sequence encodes CSGTGQTANEQFF.

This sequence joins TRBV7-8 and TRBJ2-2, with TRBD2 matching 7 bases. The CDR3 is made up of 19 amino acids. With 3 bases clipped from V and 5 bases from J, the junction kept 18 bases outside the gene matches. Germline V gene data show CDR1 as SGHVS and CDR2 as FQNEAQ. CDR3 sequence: CASSFGAGWAASSTGELFF. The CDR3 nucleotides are TGTGCCAGCAGCTTTGGAGCGGGATGGGCAGCCTCGAGTACCGGGGAGCTGTTTTTT.

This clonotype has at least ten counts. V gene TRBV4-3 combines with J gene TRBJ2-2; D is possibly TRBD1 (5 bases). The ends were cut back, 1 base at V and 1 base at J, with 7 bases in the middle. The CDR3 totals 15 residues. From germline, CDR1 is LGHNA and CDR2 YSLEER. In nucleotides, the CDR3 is TGCGCCAGCAGCCAAGGGCAGGGGAACACCGGGGAGCTGTTTTTT. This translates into CASSQGQGNTGELFF.

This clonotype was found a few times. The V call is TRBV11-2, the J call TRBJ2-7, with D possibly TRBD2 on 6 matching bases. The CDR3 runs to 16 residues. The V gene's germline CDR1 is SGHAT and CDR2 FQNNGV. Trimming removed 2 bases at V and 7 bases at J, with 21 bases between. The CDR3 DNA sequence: TGTGCCAGCAGCTTATTGTTTGCGGGGCACGAAAGGGAGCAGTACTTC. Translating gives CASSLLFAGHEREQYF.

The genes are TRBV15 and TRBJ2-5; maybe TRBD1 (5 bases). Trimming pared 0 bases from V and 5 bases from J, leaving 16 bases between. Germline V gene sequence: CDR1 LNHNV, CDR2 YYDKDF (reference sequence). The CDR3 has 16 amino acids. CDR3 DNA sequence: TGTGCCACCAGCAGAGATCTTAGGGGAACGAGGGAGACCCAGTACTTC. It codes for CATSRDLRGTRETQYF. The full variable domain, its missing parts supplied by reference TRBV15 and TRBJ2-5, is DAMVIQNPRYQVTQFGKPVTLSCSQTLNHNVMYWYQQKSSQAPKLLFHYYDKDFNNEADTPDNFQSRRPNTSFCFLDIRSPGLGDTAMYLCATSRDLRGTRETQYFGPGTRLLVL.

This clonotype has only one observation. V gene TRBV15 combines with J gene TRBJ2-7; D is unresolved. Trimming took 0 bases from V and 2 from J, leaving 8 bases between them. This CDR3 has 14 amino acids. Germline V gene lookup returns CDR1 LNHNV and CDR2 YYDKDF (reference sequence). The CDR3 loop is CATSRDLLPYEQYF. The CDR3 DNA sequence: TGTGCCACCAGCAGAGATTTGCTCCCCTACGAGCAGTACTTC.

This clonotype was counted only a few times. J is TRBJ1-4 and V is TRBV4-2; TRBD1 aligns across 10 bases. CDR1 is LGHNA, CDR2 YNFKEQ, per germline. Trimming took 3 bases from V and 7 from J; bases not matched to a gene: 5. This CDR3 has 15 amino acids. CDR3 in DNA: TGTGCCAGCAGCCAGACAGGGGGCGGAACTGAAAAACTGTTTTTT. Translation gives CASSQTGGGTEKLFF.

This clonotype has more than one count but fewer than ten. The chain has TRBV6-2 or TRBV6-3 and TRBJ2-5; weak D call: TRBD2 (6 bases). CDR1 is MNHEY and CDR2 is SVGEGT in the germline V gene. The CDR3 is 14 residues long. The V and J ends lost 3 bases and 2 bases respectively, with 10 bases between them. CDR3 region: CASSYGGFQETQYF. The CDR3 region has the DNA TGTGCCAGCAGTTATGGAGGGTTTCAAGAGACCCAGTACTTC.

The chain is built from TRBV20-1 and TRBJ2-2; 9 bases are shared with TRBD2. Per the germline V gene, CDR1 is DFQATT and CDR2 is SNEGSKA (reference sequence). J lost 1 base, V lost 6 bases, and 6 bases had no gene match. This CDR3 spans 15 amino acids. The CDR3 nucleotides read TGCAGTGCCCAGCGGGAGGCGTGGAACACCGGGGAGCTGTTTTTT. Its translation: CSAQREAWNTGELFF.

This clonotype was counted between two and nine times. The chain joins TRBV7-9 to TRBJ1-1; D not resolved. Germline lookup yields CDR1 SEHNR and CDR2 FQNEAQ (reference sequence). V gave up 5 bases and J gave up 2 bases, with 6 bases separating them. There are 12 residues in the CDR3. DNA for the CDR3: TGTGCCAGCAGCCCGGATAACACTGAAGCTTTCTTT. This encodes CASSPDNTEAFF.

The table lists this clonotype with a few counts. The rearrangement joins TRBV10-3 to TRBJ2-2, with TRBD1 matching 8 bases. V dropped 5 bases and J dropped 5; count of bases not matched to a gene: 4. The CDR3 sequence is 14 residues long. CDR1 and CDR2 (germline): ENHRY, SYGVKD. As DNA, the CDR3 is TGTGCCATCAGTTACACAGGGGGGACCGGGGAGCTGTTTTTT. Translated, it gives CAISYTGGTGELFF.

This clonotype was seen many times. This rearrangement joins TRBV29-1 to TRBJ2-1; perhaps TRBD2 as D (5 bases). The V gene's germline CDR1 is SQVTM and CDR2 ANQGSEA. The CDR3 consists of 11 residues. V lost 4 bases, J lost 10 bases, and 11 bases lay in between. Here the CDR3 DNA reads TGCAGCGTTGTCGGGGAGCTCGAGCAGTTCTTC. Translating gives CSVVGELEQFF.

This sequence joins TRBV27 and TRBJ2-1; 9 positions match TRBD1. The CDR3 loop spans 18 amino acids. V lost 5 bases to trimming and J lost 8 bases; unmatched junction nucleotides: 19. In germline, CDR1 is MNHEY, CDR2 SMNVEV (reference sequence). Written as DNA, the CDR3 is TGTGCCAGCAGTCGAGGGACAGGGTTCTTGGGTTTGGTAGATGAGCAGTTCTTC. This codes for CASSRGTGFLGLVDEQFF.

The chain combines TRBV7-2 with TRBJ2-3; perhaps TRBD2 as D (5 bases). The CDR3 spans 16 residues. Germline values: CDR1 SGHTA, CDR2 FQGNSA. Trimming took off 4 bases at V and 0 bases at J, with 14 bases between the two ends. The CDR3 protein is CASSSLGVASTDTQYF. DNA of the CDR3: TGTGCCAGCAGCTCCCTCGGGGTAGCCAGCACAGATACGCAGTATTTT. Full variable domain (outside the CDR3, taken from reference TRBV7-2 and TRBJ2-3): GAGVSQSPSNKVTEKGKDVELRCDPISGHTALYWYRQSLGQGLEFLIYFQGNSAPDKSGLPSDRFSAERTGGSVSTLTIQRTQQEDSAVYLCASSSLGVASTDTQYFGPGTRLTVL.

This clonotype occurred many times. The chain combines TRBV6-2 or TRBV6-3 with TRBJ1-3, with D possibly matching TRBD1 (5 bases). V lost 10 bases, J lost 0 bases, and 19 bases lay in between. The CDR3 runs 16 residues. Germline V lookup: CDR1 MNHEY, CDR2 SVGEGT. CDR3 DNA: TGTGCCACCAGGTCTGGGACTCTAAGCTCTGGAAACACCATATATTTT. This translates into CATRSGTLSSGNTIYF.

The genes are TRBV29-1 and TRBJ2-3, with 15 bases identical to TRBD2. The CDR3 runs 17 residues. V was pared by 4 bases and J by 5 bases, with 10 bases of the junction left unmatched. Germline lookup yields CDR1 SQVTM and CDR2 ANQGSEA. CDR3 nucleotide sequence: TGCAGCGTTGCAGGGACTAGCGGGGGGCGGACCCAAGATACGCAGTATTTT. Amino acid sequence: CSVAGTSGGRTQDTQYF.

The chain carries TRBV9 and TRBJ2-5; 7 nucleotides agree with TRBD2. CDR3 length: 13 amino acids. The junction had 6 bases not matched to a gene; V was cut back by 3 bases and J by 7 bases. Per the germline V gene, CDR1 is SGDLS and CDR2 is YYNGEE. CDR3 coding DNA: TGTGCCAGCAGCGCCCGGGACTACGGGACCCAGTACTTC. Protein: CASSARDYGTQYF.

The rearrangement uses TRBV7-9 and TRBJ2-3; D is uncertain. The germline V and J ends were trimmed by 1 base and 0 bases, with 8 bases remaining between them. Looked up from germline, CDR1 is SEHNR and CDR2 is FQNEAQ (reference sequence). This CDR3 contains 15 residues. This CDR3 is CASSLVARSTDTQYF. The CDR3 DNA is TGTGCCAGCAGCTTAGTCGCCAGAAGCACAGATACGCAGTATTTT. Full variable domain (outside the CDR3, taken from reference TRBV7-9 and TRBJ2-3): DTGVSQNPRHKITKRGQNVTFRCDPISEHNRLYWYRQTLGQGPEFLTYFQNEAQLEKSRLLSDRFSAERPKGSFSTLEIQRTEQGDSAMYLCASSLVARSTDTQYFGPGTRLTVL.

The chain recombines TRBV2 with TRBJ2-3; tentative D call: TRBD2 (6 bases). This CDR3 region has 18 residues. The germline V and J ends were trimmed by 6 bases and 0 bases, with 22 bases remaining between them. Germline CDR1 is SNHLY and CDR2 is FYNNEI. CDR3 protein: CASSAPILAGPSTDTQYF. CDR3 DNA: TGTGCCAGCAGCGCCCCGATATTGGCGGGACCTAGCACAGATACGCAGTATTTT.

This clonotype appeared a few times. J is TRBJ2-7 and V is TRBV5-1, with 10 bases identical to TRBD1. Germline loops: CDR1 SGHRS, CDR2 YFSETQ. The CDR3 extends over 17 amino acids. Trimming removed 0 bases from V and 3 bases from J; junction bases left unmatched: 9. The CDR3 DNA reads TGCGCCAGCAGCTTGGAACCGGGCGGGGACAGGGGCTACGAGCAGTACTTC. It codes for CASSLEPGGDRGYEQYF.

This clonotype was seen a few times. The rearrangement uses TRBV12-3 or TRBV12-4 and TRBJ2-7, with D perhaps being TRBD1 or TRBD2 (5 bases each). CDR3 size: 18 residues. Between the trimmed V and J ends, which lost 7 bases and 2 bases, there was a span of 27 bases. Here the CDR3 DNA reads TGTGCCAGCAAGTTTTGGGGGTCACCGGGACGGAGAGCCTACGAGCAGTACTTC. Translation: CASKFWGSPGRRAYEQYF.

The CDR3 here is CASSPRATSAAYEQYF. Written as DNA, the CDR3 is TGTGCCAGCAGTCCAAGGGCGACAAGTGCGGCGTACGAGCAGTACTTC. The V call is TRBV5-6, the J call TRBJ2-7; D is unclear. The V gene's germline CDR1 is SGHDT and CDR2 YYEEEE. Trimming cost V 5 bases and J 4 bases, with 22 bases left between them. The CDR3 is 16 amino acids.

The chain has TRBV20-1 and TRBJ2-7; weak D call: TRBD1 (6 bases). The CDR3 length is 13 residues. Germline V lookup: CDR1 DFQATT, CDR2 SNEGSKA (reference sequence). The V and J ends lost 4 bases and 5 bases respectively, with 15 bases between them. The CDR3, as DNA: TGCAGTGCTAACCGCCAGGGGCCGGACGAGCAGTACTTC. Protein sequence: CSANRQGPDEQYF.

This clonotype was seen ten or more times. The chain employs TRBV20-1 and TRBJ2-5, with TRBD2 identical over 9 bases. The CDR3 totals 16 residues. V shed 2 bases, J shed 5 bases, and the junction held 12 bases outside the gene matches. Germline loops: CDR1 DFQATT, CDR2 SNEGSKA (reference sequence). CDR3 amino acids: CSARPLMGTSLETQYF. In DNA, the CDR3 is TGCAGTGCTAGACCTCTAATGGGGACTAGCCTTGAGACCCAGTACTTC.

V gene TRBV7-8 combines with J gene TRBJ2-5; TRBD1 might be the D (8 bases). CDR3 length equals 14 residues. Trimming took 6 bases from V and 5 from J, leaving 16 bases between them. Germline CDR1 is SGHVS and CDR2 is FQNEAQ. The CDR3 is CASRDRVGGETQYF. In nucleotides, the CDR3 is TGTGCCAGCAGGGACAGGGTGGGAGGGGAGACCCAGTACTTC. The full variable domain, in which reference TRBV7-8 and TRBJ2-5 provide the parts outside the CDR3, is GAGVSQSPRYKVAKRGQDVALRCDPISGHVSLFWYQQALGQGPEFLTYFQNEAQLDKSGLPSDRFFAERPEGSVSTLKIQRTQQEDSAVYLCASRDRVGGETQYFGPGTRLLVL.

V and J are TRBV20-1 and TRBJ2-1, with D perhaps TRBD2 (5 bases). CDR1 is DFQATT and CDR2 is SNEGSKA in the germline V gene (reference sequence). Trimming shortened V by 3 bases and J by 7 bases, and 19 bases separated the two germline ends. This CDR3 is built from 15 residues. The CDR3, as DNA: TGCAGTGCTAGTATGTGGGAGAGGGTAGGGAATGAGCAGTTCTTC. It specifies CSASMWERVGNEQFF.

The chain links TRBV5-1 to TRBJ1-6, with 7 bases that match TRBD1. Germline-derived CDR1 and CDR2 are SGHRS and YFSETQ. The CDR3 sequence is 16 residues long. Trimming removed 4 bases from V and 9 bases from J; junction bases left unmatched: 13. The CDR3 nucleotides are TGCGCCAGCAGCCTGCCTACCGGGACAGAAGGTTCACCCCTCCACTTT. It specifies CASSLPTGTEGSPLHF.